This is a list of T cell receptor beta chains from one sample in a study of blood T cell repertoires in COVID-19. TCRdb's table, derived via immunoSEQ multiplex PCR, lists solely in-frame clones and lacks some. This table has 400,000 or so clones, 75% to 90% appearing once. The sample consisted of PBMCs or T cells enriched from blood (not recorded which). The source of these receptors is a man younger than 45 who had recovered from COVID-19. Each CDR3 is given with its conserved first and last residue. Each record gives: clone size, V gene, J gene, D gene, CDR3 DNA, CDR3 protein. A D gene is named only where the DNA matches it firmly. Rows give clone size only sometimes, using once, few, many, or a class for an expanded clone.

-	TRBV28	TRBJ2-7	TRBD1	TGTGCCAGCGGTCTTCCGGGACAGGGTTCCTACGAGCAGTACTTC	CASGLPGQGSYEQYF
-	TRBV2	TRBJ2-1	TRBD2	TGTGCCAGCAGTCTTGAAGCGGGAGGGTCCTTTTCCTACAATGAGCAGTTCTTC	CASSLEAGGSFSYNEQFF
-	TRBV5-8	TRBJ1-1	-	TGTGCCAGCAGCTCGTACACTGAAGCTTTCTTT	CASSSYTEAFF
-	TRBV11-2	TRBJ2-1	-	TGTGCCAGCAGCGTTGTCTTAGCGGTTACCTACAATGAGCAGTTCTTC	CASSVVLAVTYNEQFF
-	TRBV4-1	TRBJ1-1	-	TGCGCCAGCAGCCAAGATCGTTTGGCCGGGTATATGGAGACTGAAGCTTTCTTT	CASSQDRLAGYMETEAFF
-	TRBV7-3	TRBJ2-5	TRBD2	TGTGCCAGCAGCCCCTCGAGCGGGAAATTTCAGGACCAGTACTTC	CASSPSSGKFQDQYF
-	TRBV6-1	TRBJ1-3	-	TGTGCCAGCAGTGAAATCCGACAGCCCAAAGTCGACCACATATATTTT	CASSEIRQPKVDHIYF
-	TRBV6-5	TRBJ1-1	-	TGTGCCAGCAGTTACCAGGGGTCGACCACTGAAGCTTTCTTT	CASSYQGSTTEAFF
-	TRBV19	TRBJ2-1	TRBD2	TGTGCCAGTAGTATGCAGGCTAGCGGAGGTAATGAGCAGTTCTTC	CASSMQASGGNEQFF
-	TRBV10-3	TRBJ1-2	TRBD1	TGTGCCATCAGCGCACGACAGGGGGATGGCTACACCTTC	CAISARQGDGYTF
few	TRBV7-7	TRBJ2-7	TRBD1	TGTGCCAGCAGCTTAGGTCACGACAGGGGGCGATACGAGCAGTACTTC	CASSLGHDRGRYEQYF
-	TRBV29-1	TRBJ1-1	-	TGCAGCGCCCAGGGAGGGGGACGTGAAGCTTTCTTT	CSAQGGGREAFF
-	TRBV5-1	TRBJ2-1	-	TGCGCCAGCAGCTTGGCTCCGGACAGTCGTAATGAGCAGTTCTTC	CASSLAPDSRNEQFF
-	TRBV3-1/TRBV3-2	TRBJ1-4	-	TGTGCCAGCAGCTTAAGATGGGAGGGGCGGACTGAAAAACTGTTTTTT	CASSLRWEGRTEKLFF
-	TRBV16	TRBJ1-5	-	TGTGCCAGCAGCCAATTCCGGGGACAGCCCCAGCATTTT	CASSQFRGQPQHF
few	TRBV27	TRBJ1-5	TRBD1	TGTGCCAGCAGTTGGACAGGGGGGAATCAGCCCCAGCATTTT	CASSWTGGNQPQHF
-	TRBV10-1	TRBJ2-3	TRBD2	TGCGCCAGCGGGGGTAGCGGGCCTAGCACAGATACGCAGTATTTT	CASGGSGPSTDTQYF